Listed below are T cell receptor beta chains from one sample, sequenced in a study of regulatory T cells. This table comes from immunoSEQ multiplex PCR, and its TCRdb copy is limited to in-frame clones, with some not included. The sample consists of 20,000 to 25,000 clones, more than 70% of them appearing once. The specimen sequenced was conventional CD4+ T cells sorted from blood. The origin of the receptors is a child aged 5 to 17 with CD3G deficiency. CDR3s leave out the opening cysteine and the closing phenylalanine or tryptophan.

V gene	CDR3 length	J gene	CDR3 protein
TRBV6-6	12	TRBJ2-7	ASSLGQGAREQY
TRBV27	12	TRBJ1-1	ASSPRTGNTEAF
TRBV7-7	11	TRBJ2-7	ASSLEFGYEQY
TRBV28	14	TRBJ1-5	ASSFETGRSNQPQH
TRBV6-1	13	TRBJ1-1	ASNPWGQGANEAF
TRBV5-1	14	TRBJ2-7	ASSLGAGKSSYEQY
TRBV7-9	11	TRBJ2-2	ASNPLNTGELF
TRBV19	13	TRBJ2-7	ASSKTSGLAYEQY
TRBV7-9	15	TRBJ2-2	ASSLSPGQGNPGELF
TRBV6-1	10	TRBJ2-5	ASSEAGGAQY
TRBV19	15	TRBJ2-2	ASSRRTSGANTGELF
TRBV7-8	16	TRBJ2-2	ASSLSGTGTRNTGELF
TRBV18	12	TRBJ2-1	ASSPGQGRNEQF
TRBV6-1	10	TRBJ2-3	ASSANRETQY
TRBV2	12	TRBJ2-1	ASSGGGGYNEQF
TRBV28	11	TRBJ1-5	ASRGVHNQPQH
TRBV7-9	16	TRBJ2-1	ASSFGTSGRGGYNEQF
TRBV5-1	12	TRBJ2-7	ASSLAGGRAEQY
TRBV5-1	14	TRBJ2-3	ASSMIAGGPGDTQY
TRBV20-1	9	TRBJ2-3	SARGPDTQY
TRBV6-1	13	TRBJ2-2	ATRRGQENTGELF
TRBV20-1	9	TRBJ2-3	SASREDTQY
TRBV19	15	TRBJ2-2	ASSIGIRPQSTGELF
TRBV4-1	7	TRBJ2-7	ASSQVQY
TRBV30	14	TRBJ2-1	AWSVRGGSSYNEQF
TRBV7-8	12	TRBJ2-7	ASSLVEGVSEQY
TRBV28	14	TRBJ2-6	ASSFSLGAGANVLT
TRBV7-9	15	TRBJ2-3	ASSPTGTSGRTDTQY
TRBV6-1	13	TRBJ2-3	ASTLTGGHPDTQY
TRBV28	13	TRBJ2-7	ASSSSGTGKYEQY
TRBV6-1	11	-	ASSAREGHEQY
TRBV6-1	12	TRBJ1-2	ASSDWGGLHGYT
TRBV11-1	10	TRBJ2-5	ASSLGQGTQY
TRBV27	15	TRBJ1-1	ASSLFPPKGLNTEAF
TRBV11-2	12	TRBJ2-1	ASGPGGKGHEQF
TRBV6-1	10	TRBJ2-7	ASRGLLYEQY
TRBV27	13	TRBJ1-1	ASRPGDGSNTEAF